This T cell receptor beta chain was retrieved from a study of T cells in Graves' hyperthyroidism and ophthalmopathy. The TCR beta CDR3 regions underwent amplification using RNA transcripts as the source. RT-PCR in the first round (using the HTBI primer set) targeted the TCR CDR3. TCRdb processed the multiplex PCR reads anew with MiXCR; each CDR3 protein has one entry. The sample has approximately 710,000 distinct CDR3 sequences, around 15% seen once. In this sample, this clonotype turned up once. Sequences were obtained from blood. This sequence was found in a man aged 50 to 60 with Graves' hyperthyroidism.

The CDR3: CASSRAASGRAGSGQETQYF. The CDR3 DNA reads TGTGCCAGCAGCCGAGCCGCGAGCGGGAGGGCAGGATCAGGGCAAGAGACCCAGTACTTC. The chain recombines TRBV12-3 or TRBV12-4 with TRBJ2-5; 10 bases line up with TRBD2. The V and J ends lost 6 bases and 2 bases, in that order; junction bases with no gene match: 21. This CDR3 has 20 amino acids.